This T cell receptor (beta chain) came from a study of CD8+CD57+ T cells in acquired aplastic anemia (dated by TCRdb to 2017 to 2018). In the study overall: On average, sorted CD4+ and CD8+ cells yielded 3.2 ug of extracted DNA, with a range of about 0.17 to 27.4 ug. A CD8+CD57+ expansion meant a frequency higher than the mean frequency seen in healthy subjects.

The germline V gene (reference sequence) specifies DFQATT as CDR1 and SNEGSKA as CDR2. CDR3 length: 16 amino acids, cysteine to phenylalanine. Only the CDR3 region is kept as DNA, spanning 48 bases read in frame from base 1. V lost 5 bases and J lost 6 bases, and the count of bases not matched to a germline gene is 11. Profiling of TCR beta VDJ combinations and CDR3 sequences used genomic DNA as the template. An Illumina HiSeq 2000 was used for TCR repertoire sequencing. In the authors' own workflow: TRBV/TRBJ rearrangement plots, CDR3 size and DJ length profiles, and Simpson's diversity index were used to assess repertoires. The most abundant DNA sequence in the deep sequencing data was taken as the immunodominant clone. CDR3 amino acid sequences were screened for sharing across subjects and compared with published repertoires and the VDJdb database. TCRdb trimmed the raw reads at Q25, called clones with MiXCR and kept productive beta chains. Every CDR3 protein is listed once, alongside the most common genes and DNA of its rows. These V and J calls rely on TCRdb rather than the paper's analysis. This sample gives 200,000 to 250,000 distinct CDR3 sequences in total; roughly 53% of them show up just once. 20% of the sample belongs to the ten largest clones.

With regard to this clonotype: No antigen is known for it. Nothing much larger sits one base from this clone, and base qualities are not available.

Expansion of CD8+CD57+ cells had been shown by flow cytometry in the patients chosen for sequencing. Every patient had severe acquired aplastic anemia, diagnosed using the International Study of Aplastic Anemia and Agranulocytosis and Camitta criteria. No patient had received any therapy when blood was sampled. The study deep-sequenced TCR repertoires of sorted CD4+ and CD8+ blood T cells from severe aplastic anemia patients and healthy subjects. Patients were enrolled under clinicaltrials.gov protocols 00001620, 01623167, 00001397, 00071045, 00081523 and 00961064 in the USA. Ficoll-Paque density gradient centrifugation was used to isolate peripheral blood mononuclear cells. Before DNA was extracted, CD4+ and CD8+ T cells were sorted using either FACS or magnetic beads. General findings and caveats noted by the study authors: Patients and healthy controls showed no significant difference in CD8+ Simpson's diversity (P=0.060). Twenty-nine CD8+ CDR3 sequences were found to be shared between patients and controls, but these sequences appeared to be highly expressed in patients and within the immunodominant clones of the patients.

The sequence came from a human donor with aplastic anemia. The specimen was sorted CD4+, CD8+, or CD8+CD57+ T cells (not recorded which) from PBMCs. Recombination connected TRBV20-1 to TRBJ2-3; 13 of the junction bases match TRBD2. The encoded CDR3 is CSAPPGTSGDLDTQYF. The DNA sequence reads TGCAGTGCTCCTCCCGGGACTAGCGGGGATTTGGATACGCAGTATTTT.